This T cell receptor (beta chain) derives from a study of T cells after yellow fever vaccination. Study information: Low-cell-number fractions underwent preparation using SMART-Seq v4 Ultra Low Input. Study-wide results and caveats: Researchers report a weaker secondary response that nonetheless peaked faster, day 5 versus 15.

The CDR3 totals 13 residues. Looked up from germline, CDR1 is SGHNT and CDR2 is YYREEE (reference sequence). Trimming pared 3 bases from V and 6 bases from J, leaving 13 bases between. TCR cDNA, made by 5'RACE template switching, carried an added universal primer site and UMIs. TCRdb reprocessed the 5' RACE reads via MiXCR and lists one record per CDR3 protein. This table holds 100,000 to 150,000 distinct CDR3 sequences, about 8.2% found once. The table lists this clonotype with a few counts. Its antigen is not known. The TCR originated in a man aged 18 to 29 who received the YFV17D yellow fever vaccine. The sequencing here drew on CD8+ T cells sorted from PBMCs, taken on the day of the yellow fever booster vaccination. The chain uses TRBV5-4 and TRBJ2-7; D remains ambiguous. CDR3 region: CASSSPVPGEQYF. The CDR3 bases are TGTGCCAGCAGCTCCCCCGTACCCGGCGAGCAGTACTTC.